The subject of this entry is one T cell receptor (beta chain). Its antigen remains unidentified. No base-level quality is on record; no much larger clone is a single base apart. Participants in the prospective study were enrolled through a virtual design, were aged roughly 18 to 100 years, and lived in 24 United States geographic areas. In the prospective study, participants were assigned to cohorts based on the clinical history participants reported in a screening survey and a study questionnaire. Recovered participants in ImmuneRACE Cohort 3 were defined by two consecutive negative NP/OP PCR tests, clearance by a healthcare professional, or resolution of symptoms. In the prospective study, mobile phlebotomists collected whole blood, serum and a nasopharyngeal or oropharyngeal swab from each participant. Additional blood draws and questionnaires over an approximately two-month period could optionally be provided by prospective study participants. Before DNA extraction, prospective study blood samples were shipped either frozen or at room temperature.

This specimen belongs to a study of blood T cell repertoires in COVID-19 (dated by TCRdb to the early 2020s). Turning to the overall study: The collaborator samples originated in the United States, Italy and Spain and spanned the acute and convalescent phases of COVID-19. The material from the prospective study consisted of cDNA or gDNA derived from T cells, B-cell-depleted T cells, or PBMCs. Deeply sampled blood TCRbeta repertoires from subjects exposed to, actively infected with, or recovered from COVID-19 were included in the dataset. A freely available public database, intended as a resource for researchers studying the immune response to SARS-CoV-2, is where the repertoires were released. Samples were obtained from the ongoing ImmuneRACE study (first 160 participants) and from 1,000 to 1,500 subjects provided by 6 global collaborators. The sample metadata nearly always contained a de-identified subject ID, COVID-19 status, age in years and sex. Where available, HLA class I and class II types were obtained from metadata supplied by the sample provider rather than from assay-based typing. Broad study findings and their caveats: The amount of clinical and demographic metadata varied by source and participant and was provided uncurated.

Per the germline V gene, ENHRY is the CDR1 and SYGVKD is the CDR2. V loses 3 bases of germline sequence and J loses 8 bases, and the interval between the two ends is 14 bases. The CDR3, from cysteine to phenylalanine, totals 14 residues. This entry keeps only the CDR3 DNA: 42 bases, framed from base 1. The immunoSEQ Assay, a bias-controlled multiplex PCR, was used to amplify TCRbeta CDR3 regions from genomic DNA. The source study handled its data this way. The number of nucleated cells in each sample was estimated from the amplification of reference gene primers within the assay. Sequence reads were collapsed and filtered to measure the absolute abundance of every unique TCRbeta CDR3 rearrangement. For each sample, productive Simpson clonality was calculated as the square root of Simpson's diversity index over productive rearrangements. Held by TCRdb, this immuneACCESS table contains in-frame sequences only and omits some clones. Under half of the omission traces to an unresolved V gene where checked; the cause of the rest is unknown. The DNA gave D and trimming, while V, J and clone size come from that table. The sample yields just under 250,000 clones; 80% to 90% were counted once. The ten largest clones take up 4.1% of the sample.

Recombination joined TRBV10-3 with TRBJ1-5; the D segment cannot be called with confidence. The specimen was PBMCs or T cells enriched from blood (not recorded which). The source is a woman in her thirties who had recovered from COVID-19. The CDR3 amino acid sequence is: CAISDGGHLEPQHF. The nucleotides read TGTGCCATCAGTGATGGCGGCCATTTGGAGCCCCAGCATTTT.